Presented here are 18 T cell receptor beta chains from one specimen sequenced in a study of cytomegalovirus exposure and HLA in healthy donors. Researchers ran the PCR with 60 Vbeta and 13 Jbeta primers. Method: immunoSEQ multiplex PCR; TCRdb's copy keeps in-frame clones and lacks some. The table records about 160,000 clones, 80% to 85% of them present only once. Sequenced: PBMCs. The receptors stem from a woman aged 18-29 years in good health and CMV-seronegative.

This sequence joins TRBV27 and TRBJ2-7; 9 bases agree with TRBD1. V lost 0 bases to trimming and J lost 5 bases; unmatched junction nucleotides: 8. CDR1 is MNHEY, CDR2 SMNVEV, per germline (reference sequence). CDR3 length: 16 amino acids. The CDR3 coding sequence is TGTGCCAGCAGTTTATCCTTCGGGACAGGGTTTAACGAGCAGTACTTC. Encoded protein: CASSLSFGTGFNEQYF.

CDR3 sequence reads: CASSLGGQGYNSPLHF. The CDR3 DNA follows: TGTGCCAGCAGTTTGGGGGGACAGGGATATAATTCACCCCTCCACTTT. The chain has TRBV27 and TRBJ1-6; TRBD1 matches at 9 bases. CDR1 and CDR2 from the germline V gene are MNHEY and SMNVEV (reference sequence). V dropped 3 bases and J dropped 4; count of bases not matched to a gene: 4. The CDR3 loop spans 16 amino acids.

In DNA form, the CDR3 reads TGCGCCAGCAGCCAAGAGATGGACAGGACAGATACGCAGTATTTT. Its translation: CASSQEMDRTDTQYF. The V and J genes are TRBV4-1 and TRBJ2-3; TRBD1 aligns across 7 bases. The CDR3 totals 15 residues. Per germline, CDR1 MGHRA and CDR2 YSYEKL. The V gene end was trimmed by 0 bases and the J gene end by 3 bases; junction bases not matched to a gene: 3.

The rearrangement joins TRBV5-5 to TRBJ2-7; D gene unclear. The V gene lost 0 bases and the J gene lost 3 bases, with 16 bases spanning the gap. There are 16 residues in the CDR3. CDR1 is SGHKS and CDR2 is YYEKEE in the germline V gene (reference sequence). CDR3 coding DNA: TGTGCCAGCAGCTTGGAATATTTTCAGGCTCGCTACGAGCAGTACTTC. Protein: CASSLEYFQARYEQYF.

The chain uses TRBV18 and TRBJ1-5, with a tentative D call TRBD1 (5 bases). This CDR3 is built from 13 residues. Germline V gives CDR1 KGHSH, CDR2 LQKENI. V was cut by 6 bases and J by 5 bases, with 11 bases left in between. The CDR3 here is CASSNTGDQPQHF. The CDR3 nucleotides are TGTGCCAGCTCCAATACAGGAGATCAGCCCCAGCATTTT.

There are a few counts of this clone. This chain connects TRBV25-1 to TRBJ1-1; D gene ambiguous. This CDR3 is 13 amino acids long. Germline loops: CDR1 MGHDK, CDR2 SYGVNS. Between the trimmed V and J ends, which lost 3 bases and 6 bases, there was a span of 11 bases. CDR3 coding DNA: TGTGCCAGCAGTGAGGGAGGGCACCCTGAAGCTTTCTTT. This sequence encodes CASSEGGHPEAFF.

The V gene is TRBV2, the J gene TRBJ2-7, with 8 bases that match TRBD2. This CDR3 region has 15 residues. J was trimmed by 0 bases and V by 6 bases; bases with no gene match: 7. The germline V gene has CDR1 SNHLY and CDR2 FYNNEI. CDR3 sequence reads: CASRRGGTSSYEQYF. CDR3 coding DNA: TGTGCCAGCAGAAGGGGGGGGACTAGCTCCTACGAGCAGTACTTC.

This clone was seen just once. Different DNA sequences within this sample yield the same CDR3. The CDR3 protein is CASSPDRNYGYTF. CDR3 DNA sequence: TGCGCCAGCAGTCCGGACAGGAACTATGGCTACACCTTC. The chain employs TRBV5-1 and TRBJ1-2; 7 bases match TRBD1. This CDR3 spans 13 amino acids. V shed 5 bases and J 2 bases; nucleotides not matched to a gene: 3. From germline, CDR1 is SGHRS and CDR2 YFSETQ.

The CDR3: CASSLTPTYEQYF. The CDR3 region has the DNA TGTGCCAGTAGCCTGACACCTACCTACGAGCAGTACTTC. V gene TRBV19 combines with J gene TRBJ2-7; D remains unclear. This CDR3 comprises 13 residues. CDR1 and CDR2 from the germline V gene are LNHDA and SQIVND (reference sequence). Trimming took 6 bases from V and 2 from J, leaving 11 bases between them. Using reference TRBV19 and TRBJ2-7 for the parts outside the CDR3, the full variable domain is DGGITQSPKYLFRKEGQNVTLSCEQNLNHDAMYWYRQDPGQGLRLIYYSQIVNDFQKGDIAEGYSVSREKKESFPLTVTSAQKNPTAFYLCASSLTPTYEQYFGPGTRLTVT.

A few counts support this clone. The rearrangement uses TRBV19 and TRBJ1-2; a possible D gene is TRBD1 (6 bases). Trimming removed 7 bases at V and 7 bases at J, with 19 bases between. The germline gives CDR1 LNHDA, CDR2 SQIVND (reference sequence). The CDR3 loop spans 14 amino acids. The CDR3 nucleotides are TGTGCCAGTATTTCGTCAGGGGCGGTGGGTGGCTACACCTTC. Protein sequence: CASISSGAVGGYTF.

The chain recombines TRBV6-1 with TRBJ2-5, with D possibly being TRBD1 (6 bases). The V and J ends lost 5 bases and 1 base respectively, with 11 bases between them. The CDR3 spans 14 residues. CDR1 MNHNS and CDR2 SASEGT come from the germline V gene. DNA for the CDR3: TGTGCCAGCAGTTCAGGACAGCCCCAAGAGACCCAGTACTTC. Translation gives CASSSGQPQETQYF.

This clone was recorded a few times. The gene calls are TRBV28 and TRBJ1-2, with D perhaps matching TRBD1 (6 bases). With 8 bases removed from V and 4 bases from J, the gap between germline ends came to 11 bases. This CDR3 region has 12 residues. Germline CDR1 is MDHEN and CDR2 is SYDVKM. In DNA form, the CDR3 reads TGTGCCAGCTGGGGACAAATCTATGGCTACACCTTC. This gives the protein CASWGQIYGYTF.

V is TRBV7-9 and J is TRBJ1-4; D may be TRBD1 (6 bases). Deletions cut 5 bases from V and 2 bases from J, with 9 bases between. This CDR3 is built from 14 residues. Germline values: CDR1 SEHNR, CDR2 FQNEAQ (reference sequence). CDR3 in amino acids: CASSHGQTNEKLFF. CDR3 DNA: TGTGCCAGCAGCCACGGACAGACTAATGAAAAACTGTTTTTT.

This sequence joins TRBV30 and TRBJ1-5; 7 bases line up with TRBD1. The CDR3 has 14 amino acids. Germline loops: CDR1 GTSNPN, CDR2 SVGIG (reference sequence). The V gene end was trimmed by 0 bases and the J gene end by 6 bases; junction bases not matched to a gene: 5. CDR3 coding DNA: TGTGCCTGGAGTGTACCAGGGGGTAGTCAGCCCCAGCATTTT. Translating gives CAWSVPGGSQPQHF.

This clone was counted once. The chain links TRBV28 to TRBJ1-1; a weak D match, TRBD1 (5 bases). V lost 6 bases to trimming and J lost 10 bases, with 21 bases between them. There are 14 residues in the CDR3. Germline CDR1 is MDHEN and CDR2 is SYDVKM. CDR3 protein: CASRGSGSSGGAFF. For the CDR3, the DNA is TGTGCCAGCAGAGGTTCAGGCTCGTCGGGGGGAGCTTTCTTT.

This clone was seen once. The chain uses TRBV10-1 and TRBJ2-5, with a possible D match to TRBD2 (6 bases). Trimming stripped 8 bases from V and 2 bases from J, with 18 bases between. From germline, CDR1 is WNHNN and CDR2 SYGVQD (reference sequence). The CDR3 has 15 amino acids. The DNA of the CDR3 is TGCGCCAGCTCCGCCGCCGGGGGAAAGCAAGAGACCCAGTACTTC. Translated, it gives CASSAAGGKQETQYF.

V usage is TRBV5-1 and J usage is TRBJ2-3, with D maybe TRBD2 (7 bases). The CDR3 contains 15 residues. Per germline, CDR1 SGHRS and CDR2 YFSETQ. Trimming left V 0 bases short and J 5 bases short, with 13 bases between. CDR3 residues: CASSLEGGALDTQYF. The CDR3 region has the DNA TGCGCCAGCAGCTTGGAAGGGGGGGCCTTAGATACGCAGTATTTT.

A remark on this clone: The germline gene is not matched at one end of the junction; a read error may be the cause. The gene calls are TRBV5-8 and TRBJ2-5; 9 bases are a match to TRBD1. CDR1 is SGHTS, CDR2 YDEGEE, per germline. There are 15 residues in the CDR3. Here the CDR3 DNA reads TGTGCCAGCAGAAGGACAGGGGTGGGCCAAGGGACCCAGTACTTC. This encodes CASRRTGVGQGTQYF.